Listed here is a single T cell receptor (beta chain). The assay was immunoSEQ multiplex PCR, and TCRdb's table has in-frame clones only and misses some. The sample holds some 2.4 million clones, 80% to 95% seen once. The sample belongs to a study of shared clonotypes between healthy human individuals. CDR1 is SGDLS, CDR2 YYNGEE, per germline. The CDR3 covers 16 residues. The junction had 9 bases not matched to a gene; V was cut back by 4 bases and J by 5 bases. The rearrangement links TRBV9 to TRBJ2-1; the match to TRBD2 covers 10 bases. The receptor was derived from a man aged 18 to 29 in good health. Some clones in this sample may be carry-over from other donors' samples. What was sequenced was naive CD4+ T cells from PBMCs. Regarding subset: CD45RA+ positively selected. CDR3 residues: CASSISSGLANNEQFF. The DNA of the CDR3 is TGTGCCAGCAGCATCTCTTCGGGACTAGCGAACAATGAGCAGTTCTTC. Full variable domain (rest looked up from reference TRBV9 and TRBJ2-1): DSGVTQTPKHLITATGQRVTLRCSPRSGDLSVYWYQQSLDQGLQFLIQYYNGEERAKGNILERFSAQQFPDLHSELNLSSLELGDSALYFCASSISSGLANNEQFFGPGTRLTVL.